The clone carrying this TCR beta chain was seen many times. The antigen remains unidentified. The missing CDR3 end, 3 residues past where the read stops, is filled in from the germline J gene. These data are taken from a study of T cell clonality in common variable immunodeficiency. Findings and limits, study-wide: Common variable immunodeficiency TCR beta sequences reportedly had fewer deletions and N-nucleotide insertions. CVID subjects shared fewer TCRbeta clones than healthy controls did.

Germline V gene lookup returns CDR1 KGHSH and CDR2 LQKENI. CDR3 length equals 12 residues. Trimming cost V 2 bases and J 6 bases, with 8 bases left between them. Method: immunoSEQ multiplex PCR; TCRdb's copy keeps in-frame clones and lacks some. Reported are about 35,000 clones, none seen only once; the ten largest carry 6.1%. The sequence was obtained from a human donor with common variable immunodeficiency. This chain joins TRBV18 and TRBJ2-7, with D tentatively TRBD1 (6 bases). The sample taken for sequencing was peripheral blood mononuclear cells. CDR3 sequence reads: CASSPGGLEQYF. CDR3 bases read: TGTGCCAGCTCACCAGGGGGCCTCGAG.